Below, 29 T cell receptor beta chains from the same sample are listed, as sequenced in a study of radiotherapy plus CTLA-4 blockade in lung cancer. The method was immunoSEQ multiplex PCR; TCRdb's version includes in-frame clones alone and lacks a portion of them. This sample has tens of thousands of clones, with about four fifths found just once. This specimen was peripheral blood, taken from a patient treated with radiotherapy plus ipilimumab. These receptors were obtained from a human donor with non-small cell lung cancer that progressed on radiotherapy plus ipilimumab.

The table lists this clone with a count of one. V gene TRBV2 combines with J gene TRBJ2-1; 10 bases fit TRBD1. CDR1 and CDR2 from the germline V gene are SNHLY and FYNNEI. The trim removed 6 bases at V and 10 bases at J, leaving 6 bases unmatched. The CDR3 is 13 residues long. CDR3 DNA sequence: TGTGCCAGCAGGACCGGACAGGGGGGGGAGCAGTTCTTC. Protein: CASRTGQGGEQFF.

The chain is built from TRBV7-3 and TRBJ2-2, with 11 bases fitting TRBD1. This CDR3 contains 22 residues. The ends lost 2 bases at V and 7 bases at J; junction bases unmatched: 24. CDR1 SGHTA and CDR2 FQGTGA come from the germline V gene. CDR3 region: CASSLEVSWWGWDRGSCGELFF. Here the CDR3 DNA reads TGTGCCAGCAGCTTAGAGGTTAGTTGGTGGGGTTGGGACAGGGGGTCATGCGGGGAGCTGTTTTTT.

The chain carries TRBV9 and TRBJ1-2; tentatively, D is TRBD1 (6 bases). Germline V gives CDR1 SGDLS, CDR2 YYNGEE. The CDR3 runs 15 residues. Trimming pared 0 bases from V and 4 bases from J, leaving 13 bases between. CDR3 residues: CASSVGTAGTYGYTF. CDR3 nucleotide sequence: TGTGCCAGCAGCGTAGGGACAGCTGGGACCTATGGCTACACCTTC.

This clone was recorded once. The chain has TRBV30 and TRBJ2-2; unclear D gene. Germline CDR1 GTSNPN, CDR2 SVGIG (reference sequence). V dropped 3 bases and J dropped 3 bases, with 11 bases sitting between them. The CDR3 runs 14 residues. CDR3 in amino acids: CAWRRDWDTGELFF. As DNA, the CDR3 is TGTGCCTGGAGGCGCGACTGGGACACCGGGGAGCTGTTTTTT.

This clone was counted between two and nine times. The sample contains more than one DNA sequence encoding this CDR3. For the CDR3, the DNA is TGTGCCAGCAGCGTAGGACAGGGGGCTTACGAGCAGTACTTC. Its protein product is CASSVGQGAYEQYF. The V call is TRBV9, the J call TRBJ2-7, with TRBD1 matching over 10 bases. CDR1 is SGDLS and CDR2 is YYNGEE in the germline V gene. There are 14 residues in the CDR3. V lost 0 bases, J lost 4 bases, and 1 base stayed unmatched.

The chain combines TRBV4-1 with TRBJ1-1; 7 bases are a match to TRBD1. CDR1 is MGHRA and CDR2 is YSYEKL in the germline V gene. J was trimmed by 4 bases and V by 0 bases; bases with no gene match: 8. The CDR3 covers 16 residues. This chain's CDR3 is CASSQDPRGIGTEAFF. In DNA form, the CDR3 reads TGCGCCAGCAGCCAAGACCCCAGGGGGATTGGCACTGAAGCTTTCTTT.

The chain employs TRBV9 and TRBJ2-1; D is unresolved. Looked up from germline, CDR1 is SGDLS and CDR2 is YYNGEE. The V end lost 3 bases, the J end lost 4 bases, and 8 bases lay between the germline ends. CDR3 length: 13 residues. CDR3 nucleotide sequence: TGTGCCAGCAGCGATATACGTTACAATGAGCAGTTCTTC. It yields the protein CASSDIRYNEQFF.

The CDR3: CASSVGGFMNTEAFF. CDR3 bases: TGTGCCAGCAGCGTAGGGGGGTTTATGAACACTGAAGCTTTCTTT. This rearrangement joins TRBV9 to TRBJ1-1; TRBD1 is a possible D gene (5 bases). V lost 0 bases, J lost 0 bases, and 9 bases lay in between. This CDR3 is built from 15 residues. The germline gives CDR1 SGDLS, CDR2 YYNGEE.

This clone turned up a few times. The rearrangement links TRBV6-1 to TRBJ2-4; TRBD1 aligns across 9 bases. V shed 3 bases, J shed 1 base, and the junction held 7 bases outside the gene matches. This CDR3 region has 17 residues. Germline lookup yields CDR1 MNHNS and CDR2 SASEGT. The CDR3 nucleotides read TGTGCCAGCAGTGACCCCGGGACAGGGTACGCCAAAAACATTCAGTACTTC. Its translation: CASSDPGTGYAKNIQYF.

The chain uses TRBV6-1 and TRBJ2-5; TRBD1 matches 11 bases. V dropped 6 bases and J dropped 2; count of bases not matched to a gene: 2. Per the germline V gene, CDR1 is MNHNS and CDR2 is SASEGT. The CDR3 sequence is 14 residues long. In nucleotides, the CDR3 is TGTGCCAGCAGGAGGGACAGGGGGCAAGAGACCCAGTACTTC. Residues: CASRRDRGQETQYF.

This clone came up a few times. CDR3 coding DNA: TGTGCCAGCAGCCAAGTGGGTGGCCAGACCAGAGAAAAACTGTTTTTT. Translating it yields CASSQVGGQTREKLFF. The V gene is TRBV14, the J gene TRBJ1-4, with D unresolved. The CDR3 consists of 16 residues. CDR1 is SGHDN and CDR2 is FVKESK in the germline V gene. Trimming removed 1 base from V and 8 bases from J, with 17 bases in between.

In DNA form, the CDR3 reads TGTGCCAGCAGCCCACGACAGGGGGCCACCTACGAGCAGTACTTC. Translating gives CASSPRQGATYEQYF. J is TRBJ2-7 and V is TRBV7-9; 10 nucleotides agree with TRBD1. Germline values: CDR1 SEHNR, CDR2 FQNEAQ (reference sequence). The CDR3 sequence is 15 residues long. Germline trimming cut 5 bases from V and 2 bases from J; bases unmatched to any gene: 6.

V is TRBV6-1 and J is TRBJ2-7, with no clear D. This CDR3 spans 15 amino acids. The V end was cut by 0 bases, the J end by 3 bases, with 12 bases between. In germline, CDR1 is MNHNS, CDR2 SASEGT. The CDR3: CASSEAGYAYYEQYF. The CDR3 bases are TGTGCCAGCAGTGAAGCGGGGTATGCGTACTACGAGCAGTACTTC.

CDR3 sequence: CASSSGTDYQETQYF. In DNA form, the CDR3 reads TGTGCCAGCAGTTCCGGGACAGACTACCAAGAGACCCAGTACTTC. The chain recombines TRBV2 with TRBJ2-5, with 7 bases that match TRBD1. CDR1 and CDR2 from the germline V gene are SNHLY and FYNNEI. Trimming cost V 5 bases and J 0 bases; bases outside gene matches: 6. The CDR3 is 15 residues long. The full variable domain, rest sourced from reference TRBV2 and TRBJ2-5, is EPEVTQTPSHQVTQMGQEVILRCVPISNHLYFYWYRQILGQKVEFLVSFYNNEISEKSEIFDDQFSVERPDGSNFTLKIRSTKLEDSAMYFCASSSGTDYQETQYFGPGTRLLVL.

This clone was detected only a few times. The chain has TRBV10-3 and TRBJ2-1; 7 nucleotides match TRBD1. Germline-derived CDR1 and CDR2 are ENHRY and SYGVKD. CDR3 length: 16 amino acids. V was clipped by 9 bases and J by 2 bases; unmatched bases: 13. CDR3 region: CAIQSNRQGAYNEQFF. CDR3 DNA: TGTGCCATTCAATCCAACCGACAGGGAGCCTACAATGAGCAGTTCTTC.

The V and J genes are TRBV4-3 and TRBJ1-2; D is possibly TRBD1 (6 bases). Trimming cost V 1 base and J 8 bases, with 14 bases left between them. CDR1 LGHNA and CDR2 YSLEER come from the germline V gene. This CDR3 comprises 14 residues. The CDR3 here is CASSQVLGGRGYTF. The CDR3 DNA sequence: TGCGCCAGCAGCCAAGTCTTGGGGGGGCGCGGCTACACCTTC.

The gene calls are TRBV18 and TRBJ2-5; no clear D. Between the trimmed V and J ends, which lost 5 bases and 6 bases, there was a span of 4 bases. The CDR3 sequence is 10 residues long. CDR1 KGHSH and CDR2 LQKENI come from the germline V gene. CDR3 in DNA: TGTGCCAGCTCAGATCAGACCCAGTACTTC. As protein: CASSDQTQYF.

V gene TRBV11-2 combines with J gene TRBJ2-1; D call uncertain. The CDR3 length is 13 residues. Trimming cost V 6 bases and J 4 bases, with 10 bases left between them. The V gene's germline CDR1 is SGHAT and CDR2 FQNNGV. Here the CDR3 reads CASSSAPYNEQFF. Here the CDR3 DNA reads TGTGCCAGCAGTTCAGCCCCTTACAATGAGCAGTTCTTC.

The chain couples TRBV19 to TRBJ1-3; 7 positions match TRBD1. Germline V lookup: CDR1 LNHDA, CDR2 SQIVND (reference sequence). The ends lost 5 bases at V and 5 bases at J; junction bases unmatched: 3. There are 13 residues in the CDR3. CDR3: CASSVQGRNTIYF. The CDR3 DNA is TGTGCCAGTAGTGTACAGGGGAGAAACACCATATATTTT.

CDR3 residues: CASRPDGYTEAFF. The DNA of the CDR3 is TGTGCCAGCAGACCCGACGGGTACACTGAAGCTTTCTTT. The chain has TRBV9 and TRBJ1-1; D gene unclear. Germline CDR1 and CDR2: SGDLS and YYNGEE. This CDR3 spans 13 amino acids. Trimming cost V 5 bases and J 3 bases, with 11 bases left between them.

The table lists this clone with a few counts. J is TRBJ2-7 and V is TRBV10-3, with 7 nucleotides matching TRBD2. V gave up 8 bases and J gave up 1 base; unmatched junction bases: 11. This CDR3 has 15 amino acids. Germline lookup yields CDR1 ENHRY and CDR2 SYGVKD. CDR3 DNA: TGTGCCATCCTAGCGGCGGGAGAGGGGTCCTACGAGCAGTACTTC. Translating it yields CAILAAGEGSYEQYF.

This rearrangement joins TRBV5-8 to TRBJ2-7; 9 bases map to TRBD2. J lost 5 bases, V lost 5 bases, and 11 bases had no gene match. Germline V gene sequence: CDR1 SGHTS, CDR2 YDEGEE. CDR3 length: 15 residues. CDR3: CASRPSLLAGNEQYF. CDR3 DNA: TGTGCCAGCAGACCCTCCCTGCTAGCGGGGAACGAGCAGTACTTC.

V is TRBV7-3 and J is TRBJ2-2; 12 bases map to TRBD2. Per the germline V gene, CDR1 is SGHTA and CDR2 is FQGTGA. With 8 bases clipped from V and 6 bases from J, the junction kept 10 bases outside the gene matches. The CDR3 has 16 residues. Written as DNA, the CDR3 is TGTGCCAGCTCCAAACGGGCTAGCGGGGGGGCCGGGGAGCTGTTTTTT. Translated: CASSKRASGGAGELFF.

V gene TRBV5-4 combines with J gene TRBJ1-2, with 10 positions matching TRBD1. The V gene's germline CDR1 is SGHNT and CDR2 YYREEE (reference sequence). The CDR3 is 13 amino acids. With 4 bases clipped from V and 7 bases from J, the junction kept 4 bases outside the gene matches. CDR3 sequence: CASSPDRGGGYTF. As DNA, the CDR3 is TGTGCCAGCAGCCCGGACAGGGGGGGTGGCTACACCTTC.

V and J are TRBV5-6 and TRBJ2-7, with 11 bases that match TRBD2. V was pared by 4 bases and J by 5 bases, with 11 bases of the junction left unmatched. Germline values: CDR1 SGHDT, CDR2 YYEEEE. The CDR3 is 16 residues long. The CDR3 bases are TGTGCCAGCAGCCCGGGACTAGCGGCTAGGAGGAACGAGCAGTACTTC. Its translation: CASSPGLAARRNEQYF.

The V and J genes are TRBV4-1 and TRBJ1-2; D gene unclear. V gave up 1 base and J gave up 0 bases, with 18 bases separating them. Germline loops: CDR1 MGHRA, CDR2 YSYEKL. This CDR3 has 18 residues. CDR3 nucleotides: TGCGCCAGCAGCCAAGGATGGGGAATGAGGATAGCTAACTATGGCTACACCTTC. It specifies CASSQGWGMRIANYGYTF.

The chain has TRBV6-5 and TRBJ2-7, with a weak D call TRBD2 (6 bases). Germline V gene lookup returns CDR1 MNHEY and CDR2 SVGAGI. The CDR3 extends over 12 amino acids. The CDR3 reads CASGTSTYEQYF. CDR3 DNA: TGTGCATCGGGGACTTCAACCTACGAGCAGTACTTC.

The V and J genes are TRBV5-6 and TRBJ2-7; no clear D. V was clipped by 6 bases and J by 6 bases, with 10 bases between them. The CDR3 spans 11 residues. Germline V gene data show CDR1 as SGHDT and CDR2 as YYEEEE. The CDR3 region is CASTRQAEQYF. CDR3 coding DNA: TGTGCCAGCACCAGGCAGGCCGAGCAGTACTTC.

This clone was detected only a few times. The chain is built from TRBV27 and TRBJ1-3; D might be TRBD1 (6 bases). This CDR3 region has 15 residues. V dropped 3 bases and J dropped 2 bases, with 11 bases sitting between them. Germline CDR1 MNHEY, CDR2 SMNVEV (reference sequence). The CDR3 DNA is TGTGCCAGCAGTTTGGCAGGGGACCCTGGAAACACCATATATTTT. It translates to CASSLAGDPGNTIYF.